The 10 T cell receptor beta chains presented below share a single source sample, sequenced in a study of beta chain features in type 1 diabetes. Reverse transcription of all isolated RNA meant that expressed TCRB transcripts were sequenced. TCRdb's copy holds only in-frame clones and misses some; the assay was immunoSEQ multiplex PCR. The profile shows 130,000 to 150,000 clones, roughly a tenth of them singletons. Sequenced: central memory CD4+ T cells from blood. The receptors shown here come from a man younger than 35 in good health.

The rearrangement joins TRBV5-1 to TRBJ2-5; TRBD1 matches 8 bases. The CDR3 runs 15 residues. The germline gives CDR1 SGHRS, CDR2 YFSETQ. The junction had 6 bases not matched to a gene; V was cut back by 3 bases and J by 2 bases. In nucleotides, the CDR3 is TGCGCCAGCAGCTCGGGACAGGTGATTCAAGAGACCCAGTACTTC. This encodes CASSSGQVIQETQYF.

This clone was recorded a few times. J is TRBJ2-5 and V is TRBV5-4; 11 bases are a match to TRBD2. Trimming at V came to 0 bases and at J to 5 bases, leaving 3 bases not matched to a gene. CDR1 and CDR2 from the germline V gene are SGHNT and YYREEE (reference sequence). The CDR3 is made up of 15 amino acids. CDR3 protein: CASSLVAGGRETQYF. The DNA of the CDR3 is TGTGCCAGCAGCTTGGTAGCGGGGGGGCGGGAGACCCAGTACTTC.

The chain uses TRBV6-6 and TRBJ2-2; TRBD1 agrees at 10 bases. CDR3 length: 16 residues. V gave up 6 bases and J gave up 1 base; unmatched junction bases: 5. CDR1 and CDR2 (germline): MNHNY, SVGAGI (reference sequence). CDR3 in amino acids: CASSRRDRGNTGELFF. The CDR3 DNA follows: TGTGCCAGCAGCCGCCGGGACAGGGGGAACACCGGGGAGCTGTTTTTT.

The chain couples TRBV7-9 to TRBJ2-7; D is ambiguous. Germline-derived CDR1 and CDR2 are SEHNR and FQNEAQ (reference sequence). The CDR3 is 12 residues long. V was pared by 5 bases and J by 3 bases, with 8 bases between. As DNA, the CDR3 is TGTGCCAGCAGCACCCGAGACTACGAGCAGTACTTC. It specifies CASSTRDYEQYF.

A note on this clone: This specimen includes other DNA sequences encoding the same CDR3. This CDR3 is CASSLGLAGVETQYF. The CDR3 bases are TGTGCCAGCAGCTTAGGCCTAGCGGGGGTAGAGACCCAGTACTTC. The chain recombines TRBV7-8 with TRBJ2-5; 10 positions match TRBD2. The CDR3 runs to 15 residues. Per the germline V gene, CDR1 is SGHVS and CDR2 is FQNEAQ. Losses at the gene ends were 1 base for V and 4 bases for J; bases not matched to a gene: 3.

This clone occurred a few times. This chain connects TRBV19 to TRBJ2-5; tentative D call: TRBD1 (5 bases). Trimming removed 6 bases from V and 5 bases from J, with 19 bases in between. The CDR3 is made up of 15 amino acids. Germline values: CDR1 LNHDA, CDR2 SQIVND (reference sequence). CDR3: CASSTLQGTVETQYF. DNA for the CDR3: TGTGCCAGTAGCACCCTGCAGGGCACTGTCGAGACCCAGTACTTC.

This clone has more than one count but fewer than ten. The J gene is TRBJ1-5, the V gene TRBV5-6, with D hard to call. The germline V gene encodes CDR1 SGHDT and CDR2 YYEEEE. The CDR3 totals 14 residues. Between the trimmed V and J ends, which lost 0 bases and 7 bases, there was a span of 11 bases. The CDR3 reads CASSLGAGTQPQHF. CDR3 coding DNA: TGTGCCAGCAGCTTGGGGGCAGGAACCCAGCCCCAGCATTTT.

This chain's CDR3 is CASSLDPKSSYEQYF. CDR3 bases: TGTGCCAGCAGCTTGGATCCAAAGAGCTCCTACGAGCAGTACTTC. This sequence joins TRBV5-4 and TRBJ2-7; no reliable D call. This CDR3 spans 15 amino acids. The germline V gene encodes CDR1 SGHNT and CDR2 YYREEE (reference sequence). The V gene lost 0 bases and the J gene lost 0 bases, with 10 bases spanning the gap. Looking up the rest from reference TRBV5-4 and TRBJ2-7 gives the full variable domain: ETGVTQSPTHLIKTRGQQVTLRCSSQSGHNTVSWYQQALGQGPQFIFQYYREEENGRGNFPPRFSGLQFPNYSSELNVNALELDDSALYLCASSLDPKSSYEQYFGPGTRLTVT.

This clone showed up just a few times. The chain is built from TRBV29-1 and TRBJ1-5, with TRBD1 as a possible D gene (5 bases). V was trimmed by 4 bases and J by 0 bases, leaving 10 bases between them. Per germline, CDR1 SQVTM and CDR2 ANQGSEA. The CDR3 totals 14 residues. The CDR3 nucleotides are TGCAGCGTTGCGGGGGGTTATAGCAATCAGCCCCAGCATTTT. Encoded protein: CSVAGGYSNQPQHF.

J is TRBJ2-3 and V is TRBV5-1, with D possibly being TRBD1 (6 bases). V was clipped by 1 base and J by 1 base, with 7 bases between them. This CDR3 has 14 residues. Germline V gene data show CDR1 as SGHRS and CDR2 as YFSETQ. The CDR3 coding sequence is TGCGCCAGCAGCTTGAACAGGGGCACAGATACGCAGTATTTT. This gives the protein CASSLNRGTDTQYF.